Below, 11 T cell receptor beta chains from the same sample are listed, as sequenced in a study of cytomegalovirus exposure and HLA in healthy donors. In the PCR, 60 Vbeta and 13 Jbeta primers were used. Only in-frame clones appear in the TCRdb table, and some are missing; sequencing was by immunoSEQ multiplex PCR. The table has 170,000 or so clones, approximately 78% seen once. Sequencing used PBMCs. The receptors shown here come from a woman aged 40 to 50 in good health and CMV-seronegative.

The chain carries TRBV6-1 and TRBJ1-2; TRBD1 is a possible D gene (5 bases). V gave up 2 bases and J gave up 6 bases, with 13 bases separating them. Germline CDR1 is MNHNS and CDR2 is SASEGT. There are 14 residues in the CDR3. Here the CDR3 reads CASSELIMGHGYTF. CDR3 nucleotides: TGTGCCAGCAGTGAATTGATTATGGGGCATGGCTACACCTTC.

V is TRBV6-1 and J is TRBJ1-2; possible D gene TRBD1, 5 bases. Germline CDR1 reads MNHNS; CDR2 reads SASEGT. Trimming stripped 3 bases from V and 4 bases from J, with 15 bases between. CDR3 length: 15 residues. The CDR3 here is CASSDSLGGGYGYTF. As DNA, the CDR3 is TGTGCCAGCAGTGACTCCCTGGGGGGGGGCTATGGCTACACCTTC.

The DNA for the CDR3 is TGTGCCAGCAGTTCACAGCTATCTCCCCTCCACTTT. Encoded protein: CASSSQLSPLHF. This sequence joins TRBV27 and TRBJ1-6; D gene uncertain. Germline V gene data show CDR1 as MNHEY and CDR2 as SMNVEV (reference sequence). The CDR3 loop spans 12 amino acids. Trimming pared 4 bases from V and 13 bases from J, leaving 11 bases between.

The V and J genes are TRBV5-1 and TRBJ2-5; 8 bases map to TRBD2. There are 15 residues in the CDR3. With V trimmed by 4 bases and J by 4 bases, 9 bases remained unmatched. From germline, CDR1 is SGHRS and CDR2 YFSETQ. In DNA, the CDR3 is TGCGCCAGCAGCCTTCGGGCGAGCGGGGGAGAGACCCAGTACTTC. Residues: CASSLRASGGETQYF.

This chain joins TRBV2 and TRBJ2-6; D remains unclear. This CDR3 has 16 amino acids. In germline, CDR1 is SNHLY, CDR2 FYNNEI. V was trimmed by 3 bases and J by 0 bases, leaving 9 bases between them. CDR3 DNA sequence: TGTGCCAGCAGTGACCGTCGGTTCTCTGGGGCCAACGTCCTGACTTTC. This gives the protein CASSDRRFSGANVLTF.

The V call is TRBV6-5, the J call TRBJ2-1, with D unresolved. This CDR3 comprises 15 residues. Trimming cost V 5 bases and J 2 bases, with 13 bases left between them. Germline CDR1 and CDR2: MNHEY and SVGAGI. The CDR3 nucleotides are TGTGCCAGCAGTCAAAACGGTCCTACCTACAATGAGCAGTTCTTC. The encoded protein is CASSQNGPTYNEQFF.

V usage is TRBV29-1 and J usage is TRBJ1-1; D call uncertain. This CDR3 comprises 12 residues. Trimming took off 6 bases at V and 4 bases at J, with 12 bases between the two ends. Germline CDR1 SQVTM, CDR2 ANQGSEA. CDR3 in DNA: TGCAGCGTGACATGGGTAGGCACTGAAGCTTTCTTT. This codes for CSVTWVGTEAFF. Based on the CDR3 plus reference TRBV29-1 and TRBJ1-1, the full variable domain is SAVISQKPSRDICQRGTSLTIQCQVDSQVTMMFWYRQQPGQSLTLIATANQGSEATYESGFVIDKFPISRPNLTFSTLTVSNMSPEDSSIYLCSVTWVGTEAFFGQGTRLTVV.

V gene TRBV6-5 combines with J gene TRBJ2-7, with TRBD2 identical over 8 bases. The germline CDR1 and CDR2 sequences are MNHEY and SVGAGI. The CDR3 consists of 14 residues. V was clipped by 6 bases and J by 0 bases; unmatched bases: 4. In DNA form, the CDR3 reads TGTGCCAGCAGCCCGACTAGCGACTCCTACGAGCAGTACTTC. This encodes CASSPTSDSYEQYF.

The chain carries TRBV2 and TRBJ1-1; the D is unclear. Trimming pared 6 bases from V and 11 bases from J, leaving 19 bases between. The CDR3 covers 13 residues. Germline CDR1 SNHLY, CDR2 FYNNEI. In DNA form, the CDR3 reads TGTGCCAGCAGGGGCTTGAGTATAGTGGATGCTTTCTTT. Its translation: CASRGLSIVDAFF.

The chain couples TRBV6-1 to TRBJ2-3, with 7 bases that match TRBD2. Trimming removed 2 bases from V and 2 bases from J; junction bases left unmatched: 7. From germline, CDR1 is MNHNS and CDR2 SASEGT. CDR3 length equals 16 residues. CDR3 DNA: TGTGCCAGCAGTGAACCTTGGGGGGGGGTCACAGATACGCAGTATTTT. Translating it yields CASSEPWGGVTDTQYF.

V is TRBV6-1 and J is TRBJ2-3; D call uncertain. The V end lost 4 bases, the J end lost 4 bases, and 12 bases lay between the germline ends. The CDR3 extends over 14 amino acids. CDR1 and CDR2 (germline): MNHNS, SASEGT. CDR3 in DNA: TGTGCCAGCAGTGTGGCGGCCTTGGCAGATACGCAGTATTTT. Its protein is CASSVAALADTQYF.